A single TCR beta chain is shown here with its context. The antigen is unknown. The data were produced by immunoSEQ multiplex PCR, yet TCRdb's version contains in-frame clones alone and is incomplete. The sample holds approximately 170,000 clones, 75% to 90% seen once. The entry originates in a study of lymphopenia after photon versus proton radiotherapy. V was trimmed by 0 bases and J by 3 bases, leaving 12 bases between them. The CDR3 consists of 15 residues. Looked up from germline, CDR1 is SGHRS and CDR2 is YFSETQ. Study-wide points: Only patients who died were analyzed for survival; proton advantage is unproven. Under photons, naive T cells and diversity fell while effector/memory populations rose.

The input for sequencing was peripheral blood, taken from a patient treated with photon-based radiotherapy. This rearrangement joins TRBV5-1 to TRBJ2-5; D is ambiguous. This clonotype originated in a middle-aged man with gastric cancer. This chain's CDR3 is CASSLVARKEETQYF. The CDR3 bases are TGCGCCAGCAGCTTGGTGGCTAGAAAGGAAGAGACCCAGTACTTC.